These T cell receptor beta chains were read from a single sample in a study of blood T cell repertoires in COVID-19. Generated by immunoSEQ multiplex PCR, the TCRdb table keeps only in-frame clones and is missing some. The sample has under 45,000 clones, around 83% seen once. The sample taken for sequencing was peripheral blood. These TCRs come from a human donor with acute or convalescent COVID-19. The donor label of this sample is uncertain. The CDR3 runs from the conserved cysteine through the conserved F or W. The D gene is left open where the match is weak. Rows may omit the clone size; those that give it use once, few, many or a size class.

d_gene: TRBD2; abundance: .; j_gene: TRBJ2-2; v_gene: TRBV6-1; CDR3aa: CASSEGTSGPNTGELFF; CDR3nt: TGTGCCAGCAGTGAGGGGACTAGCGGGCCGAACACCGGGGAGCTGTTTTTT
d_gene: TRBD2; abundance: .; j_gene: TRBJ2-1; v_gene: TRBV7-8; CDR3aa: CASSHGLAGQIFSPTYNEQFF; CDR3nt: TGTGCCAGCAGCCACGGACTAGCGGGACAAATTTTCTCACCGACCTACAATGAGCAGTTCTTC
d_gene: .; abundance: .; j_gene: TRBJ1-6; v_gene: TRBV2; CDR3aa: CASRENPGENSPLHF; CDR3nt: TGTGCCAGCAGAGAAAATCCGGGAGAGAATTCACCCCTCCACTTT
d_gene: .; abundance: .; j_gene: TRBJ2-7; v_gene: TRBV5-5; CDR3aa: CASSSTTYEQYF; CDR3nt: TGTGCCAGCAGCTCCACAACCTACGAGCAGTACTTC
d_gene: .; abundance: few; j_gene: TRBJ1-2; v_gene: TRBV6-2/TRBV6-3; CDR3aa: CASSLPPTGGYTF; CDR3nt: TGTGCCAGCAGCCTCCCGCCGACAGGCGGCTACACCTTC
d_gene: .; abundance: .; j_gene: TRBJ2-7; v_gene: TRBV12-3/TRBV12-4; CDR3aa: CASSRRAYEQYF; CDR3nt: TGTGCCAGCAGTCGCCGAGCCTACGAGCAGTACTTC
d_gene: TRBD2; abundance: .; j_gene: TRBJ2-1; v_gene: TRBV9; CDR3aa: CASCPSGGLYNEQFF; CDR3nt: TGTGCCAGCTGTCCAAGCGGGGGATTGTACAATGAGCAGTTCTTC
d_gene: .; abundance: .; j_gene: TRBJ2-7; v_gene: TRBV28; CDR3aa: CASSLSGSMRDEQYF; CDR3nt: TGTGCCAGCAGTTTATCCGGGAGTATGAGGGACGAGCAGTACTTC
d_gene: TRBD2; abundance: .; j_gene: TRBJ2-3; v_gene: TRBV5-1; CDR3aa: CASSSGTSGRASTDTQYF; CDR3nt: TGCGCCAGCAGCTCAGGGACTAGCGGGAGGGCCAGCACAGATACGCAGTATTTT
d_gene: TRBD1; abundance: few; j_gene: TRBJ2-7; v_gene: TRBV2; CDR3aa: CASSGGQGYEQYF; CDR3nt: TGTGCCAGCAGTGGGGGACAGGGATACGAGCAGTACTTC
d_gene: .; abundance: .; j_gene: TRBJ1-6; v_gene: TRBV27; CDR3aa: CASSLSLLGGSPLHF; CDR3nt: TGTGCCAGCAGTTTGAGTCTTTTAGGGGGTTCACCCCTCCACTTT
d_gene: TRBD2; abundance: .; j_gene: TRBJ2-7; v_gene: TRBV28; CDR3aa: CASSLAGEDYF; CDR3nt: TGTGCCAGCAGTTTAGCGGGAGAGGATTACTTC
d_gene: .; abundance: .; j_gene: TRBJ2-5; v_gene: TRBV5-1; CDR3aa: CASSLGGVAQETQYF; CDR3nt: TGCGCCAGCAGCTTAGGGGGTGTTGCCCAAGAGACCCAGTACTTC
d_gene: TRBD1; abundance: few; j_gene: TRBJ1-6; v_gene: TRBV5-1; CDR3aa: CASSLRQGPTYSPLHF; CDR3nt: TGCGCCAGCAGCCTAAGACAGGGGCCGACATATTCACCCCTCCACTTT
d_gene: TRBD2; abundance: once; j_gene: TRBJ2-3; v_gene: TRBV10-2; CDR3aa: CASSNSSGGAYRTDTQYF; CDR3nt: TGCGCCAGCAGTAACTCTAGCGGGGGGGCCTATAGGACAGATACGCAGTATTTT
d_gene: TRBD2; abundance: .; j_gene: TRBJ2-1; v_gene: TRBV27; CDR3aa: CASFGTSYHEQFF; CDR3nt: TGTGCCAGCTTTGGGACTAGCTACCATGAGCAGTTCTTC
d_gene: .; abundance: .; j_gene: TRBJ2-3; v_gene: TRBV7-2; CDR3aa: CASSTTMSHTDTQYF; CDR3nt: TGTGCCAGCAGCACAACCATGTCCCACACAGATACGCAGTATTTT
d_gene: .; abundance: once; j_gene: TRBJ2-1; v_gene: TRBV4-2; CDR3aa: CASSRPADQRNEQFF; CDR3nt: TGTGCCAGCAGCCGTCCGGCGGATCAAAGAAATGAGCAGTTCTTC
d_gene: .; abundance: .; j_gene: TRBJ1-1; v_gene: TRBV18; CDR3aa: CASSPLGAIAEAFF; CDR3nt: TGTGCCAGCTCACCACTTGGGGCTATAGCTGAAGCTTTCTTT
d_gene: .; abundance: .; j_gene: TRBJ1-2; v_gene: TRBV28; CDR3aa: CASSSPGRGYYGYTF; CDR3nt: TGTGCCAGCAGCTCCCCTGGAAGAGGGTACTATGGCTACACCTTC